This TCR beta chain was documented in a study of cytomegalovirus exposure and HLA in healthy donors. Study-wide findings and caveats: Previously analyzed data showed that most TCR beta V segments were productive at a frequency of about 90% or about 30%. Evidence from a later analysis indicated that most CMV-associated TCR beta chains looked HLA-restricted. Investigators reported approximately 150 TCR beta chains as tied to cytomegalovirus.

The donors (healthy individuals) were bone marrow donors. A multiplex PCR was run with 60 Vbeta primers and 13 Jbeta primers. Assay used: immunoSEQ multiplex PCR; TCRdb lists only in-frame clones, some missing. The sample carries around 220,000 clones, less than 80% recorded once. For this clone: As yet, its antigen is unknown.

The V gene's germline CDR1 is MGHDK and CDR2 SYGVNS. With 3 bases clipped from V and 8 bases from J, the junction kept 10 bases outside the gene matches. The CDR3 is made up of 18 amino acids. This receptor was obtained from a girl aged 2-10 years in good health and CMV-seronegative. This sequence joins TRBV25-1 and TRBJ2-1, with 16 bases that match TRBD2. Input material: PBMCs. The CDR3 loop reads CASSDPSGLAGGPDEQFF. The CDR3 region has the DNA TGTGCCAGCAGTGACCCCTCGGGACTAGCGGGAGGGCCCGATGAGCAGTTCTTC.